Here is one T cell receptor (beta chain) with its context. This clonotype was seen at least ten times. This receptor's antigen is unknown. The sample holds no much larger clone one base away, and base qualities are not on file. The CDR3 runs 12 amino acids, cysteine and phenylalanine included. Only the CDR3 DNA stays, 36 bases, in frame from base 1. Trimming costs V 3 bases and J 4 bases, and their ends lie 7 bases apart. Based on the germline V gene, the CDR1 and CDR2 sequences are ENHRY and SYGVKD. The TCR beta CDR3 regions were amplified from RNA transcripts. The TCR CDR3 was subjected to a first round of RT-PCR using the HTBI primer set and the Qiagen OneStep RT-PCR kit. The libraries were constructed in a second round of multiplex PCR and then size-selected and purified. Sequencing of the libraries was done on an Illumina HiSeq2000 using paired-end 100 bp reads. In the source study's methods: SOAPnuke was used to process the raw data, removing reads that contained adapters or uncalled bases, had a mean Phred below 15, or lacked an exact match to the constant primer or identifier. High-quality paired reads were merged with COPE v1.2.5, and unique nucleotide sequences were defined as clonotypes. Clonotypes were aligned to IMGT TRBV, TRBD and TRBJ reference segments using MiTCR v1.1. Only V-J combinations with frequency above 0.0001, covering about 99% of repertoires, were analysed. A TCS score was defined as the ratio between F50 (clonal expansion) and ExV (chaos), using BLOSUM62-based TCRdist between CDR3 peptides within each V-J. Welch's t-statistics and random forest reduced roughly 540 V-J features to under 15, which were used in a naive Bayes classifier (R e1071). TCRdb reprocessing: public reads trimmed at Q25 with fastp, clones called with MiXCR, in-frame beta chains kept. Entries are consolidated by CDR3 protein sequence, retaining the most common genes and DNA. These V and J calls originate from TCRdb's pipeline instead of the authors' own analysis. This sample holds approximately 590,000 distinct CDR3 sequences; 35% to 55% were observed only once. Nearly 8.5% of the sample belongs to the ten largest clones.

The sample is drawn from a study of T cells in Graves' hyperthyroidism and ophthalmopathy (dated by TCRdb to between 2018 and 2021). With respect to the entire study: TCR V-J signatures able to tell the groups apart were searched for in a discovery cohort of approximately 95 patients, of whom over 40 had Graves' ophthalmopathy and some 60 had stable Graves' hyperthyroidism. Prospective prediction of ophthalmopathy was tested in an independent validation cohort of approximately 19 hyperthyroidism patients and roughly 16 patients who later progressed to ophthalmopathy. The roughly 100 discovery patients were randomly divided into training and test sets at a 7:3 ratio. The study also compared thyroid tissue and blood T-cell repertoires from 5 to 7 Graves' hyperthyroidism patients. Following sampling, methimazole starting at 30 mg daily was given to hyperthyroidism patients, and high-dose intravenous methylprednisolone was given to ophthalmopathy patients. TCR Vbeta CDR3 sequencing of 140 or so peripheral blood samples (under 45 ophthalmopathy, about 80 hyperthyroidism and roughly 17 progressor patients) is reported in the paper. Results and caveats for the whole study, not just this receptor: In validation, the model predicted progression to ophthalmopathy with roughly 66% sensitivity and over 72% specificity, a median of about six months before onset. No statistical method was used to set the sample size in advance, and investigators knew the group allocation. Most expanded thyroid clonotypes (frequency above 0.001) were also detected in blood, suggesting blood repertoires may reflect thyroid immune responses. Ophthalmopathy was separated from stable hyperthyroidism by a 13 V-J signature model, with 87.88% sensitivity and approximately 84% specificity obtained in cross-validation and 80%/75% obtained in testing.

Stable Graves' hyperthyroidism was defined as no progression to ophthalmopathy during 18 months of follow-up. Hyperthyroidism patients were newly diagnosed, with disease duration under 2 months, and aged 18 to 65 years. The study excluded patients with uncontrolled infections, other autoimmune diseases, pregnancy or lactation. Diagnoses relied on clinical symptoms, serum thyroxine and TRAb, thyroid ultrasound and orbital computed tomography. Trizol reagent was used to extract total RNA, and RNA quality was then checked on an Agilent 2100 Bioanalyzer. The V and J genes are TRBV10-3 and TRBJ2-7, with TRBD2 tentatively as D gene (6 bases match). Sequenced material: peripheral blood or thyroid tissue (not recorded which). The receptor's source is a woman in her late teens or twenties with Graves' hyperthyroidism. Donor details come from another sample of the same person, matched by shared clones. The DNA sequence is TGTGCCATCAGTGAACGGGGGTACGAGCAGTACTTC. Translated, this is CAISERGYEQYF.